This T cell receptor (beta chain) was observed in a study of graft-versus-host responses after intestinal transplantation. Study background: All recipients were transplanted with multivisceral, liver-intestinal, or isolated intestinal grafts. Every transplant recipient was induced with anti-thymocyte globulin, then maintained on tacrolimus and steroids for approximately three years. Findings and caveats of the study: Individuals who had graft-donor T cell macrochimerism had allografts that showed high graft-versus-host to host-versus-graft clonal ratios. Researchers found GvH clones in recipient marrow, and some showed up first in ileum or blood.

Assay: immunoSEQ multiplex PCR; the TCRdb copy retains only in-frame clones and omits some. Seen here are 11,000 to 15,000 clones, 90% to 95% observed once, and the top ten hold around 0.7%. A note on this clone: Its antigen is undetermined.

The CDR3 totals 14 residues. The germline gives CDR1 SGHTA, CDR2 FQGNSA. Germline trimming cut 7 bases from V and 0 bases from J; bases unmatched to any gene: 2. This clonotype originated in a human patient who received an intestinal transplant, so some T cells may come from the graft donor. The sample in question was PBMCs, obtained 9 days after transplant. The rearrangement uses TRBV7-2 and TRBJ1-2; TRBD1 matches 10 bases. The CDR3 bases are TGTGCCAGCACCGGGACAGGGGCTAACTATGGCTACACCTTC. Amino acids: CASTGTGANYGYTF.